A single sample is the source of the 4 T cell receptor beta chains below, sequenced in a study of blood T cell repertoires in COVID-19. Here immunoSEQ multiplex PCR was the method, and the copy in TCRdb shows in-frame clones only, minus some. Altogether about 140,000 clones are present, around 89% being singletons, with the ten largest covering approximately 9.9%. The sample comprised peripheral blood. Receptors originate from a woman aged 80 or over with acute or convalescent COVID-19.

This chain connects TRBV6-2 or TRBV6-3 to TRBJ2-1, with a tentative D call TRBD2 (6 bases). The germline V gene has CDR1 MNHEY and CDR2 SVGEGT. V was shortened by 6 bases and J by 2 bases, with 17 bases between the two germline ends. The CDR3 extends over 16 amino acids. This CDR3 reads CASSSLDGGAYNEQFF. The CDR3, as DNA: TGTGCCAGCAGCTCCTTGGATGGAGGGGCCTACAATGAGCAGTTCTTC.

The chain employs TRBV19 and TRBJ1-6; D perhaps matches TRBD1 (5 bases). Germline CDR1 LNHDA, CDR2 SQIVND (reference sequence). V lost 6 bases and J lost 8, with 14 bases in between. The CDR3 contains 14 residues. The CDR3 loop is CASRQERYDSPLHF. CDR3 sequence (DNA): TGTGCCAGTAGACAGGAGAGATACGATTCACCCCTCCACTTT.

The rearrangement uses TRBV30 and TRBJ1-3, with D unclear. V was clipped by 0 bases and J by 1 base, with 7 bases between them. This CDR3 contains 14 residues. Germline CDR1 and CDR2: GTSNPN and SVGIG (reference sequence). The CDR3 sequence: CAWSVTFSGNTIYF. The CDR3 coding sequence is TGTGCCTGGAGTGTAACATTTTCTGGAAACACCATATATTTT.

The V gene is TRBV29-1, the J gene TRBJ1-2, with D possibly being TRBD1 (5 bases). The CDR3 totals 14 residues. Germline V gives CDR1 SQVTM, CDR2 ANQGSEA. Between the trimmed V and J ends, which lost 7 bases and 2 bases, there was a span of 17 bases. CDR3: CSARPDSKNYGYTF. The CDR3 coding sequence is TGCAGCGCCCGCCCAGACAGCAAGAACTATGGCTACACCTTC.